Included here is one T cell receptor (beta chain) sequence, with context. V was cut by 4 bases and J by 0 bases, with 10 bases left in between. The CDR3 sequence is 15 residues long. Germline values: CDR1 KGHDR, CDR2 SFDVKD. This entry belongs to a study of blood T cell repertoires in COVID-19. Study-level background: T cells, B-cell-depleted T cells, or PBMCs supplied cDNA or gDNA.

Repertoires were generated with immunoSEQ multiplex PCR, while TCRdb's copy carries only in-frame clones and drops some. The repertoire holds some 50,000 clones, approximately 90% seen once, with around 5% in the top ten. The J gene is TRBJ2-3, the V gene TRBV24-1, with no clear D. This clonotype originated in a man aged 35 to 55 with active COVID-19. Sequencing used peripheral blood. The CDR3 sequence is CATSDRVLSTDTQYF. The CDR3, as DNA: TGTGCCACCAGTGACCGCGTACTAAGCACAGATACGCAGTATTTT.